This T cell receptor beta chain was sequenced during a study of CD8 T cells in ankylosing spondylitis. Quantitative 5'-RACE with molecular barcodes was used to make the TCR beta libraries. MiXCR, applied by TCRdb to the 5' RACE reads, yields one record per CDR3 protein. The profile shows fewer than 500,000 distinct CDR3 sequences, 25% to 30% of them singletons. Study-level results: Ankylosing spondylitis blood seemed to carry a telltale TCR beta motif made of seven or eight highly homologous variants. Within matched ankylosing spondylitis synovial fluid, disease-linked clones were reportedly significantly enriched.

To note about this clonotype: Its antigen is undetermined.

This TCR was sampled from a male donor with ankylosing spondylitis. The material sequenced was blood, either unsorted or a sorted T cell fraction (not recorded which).

The CDR3, as DNA: TGTGCCAGCAGGAGGGGACTAGCGGGAGAGGGTTATACGCAGTATTTT. This sequence encodes CASRRGLAGEGYTQYF. J is TRBJ2-3 and V is TRBV11-2; 14 positions agree with TRBD2. With 6 bases clipped from V and 7 bases from J, the junction kept 9 bases outside the gene matches. The CDR3 loop spans 16 amino acids. Germline V gives CDR1 SGHAT, CDR2 FQNNGV.